The following is a T cell receptor (beta chain) sequence with its context. Its matching antigen is unknown. This entry is derived from a study of blood T cells in healthy people across ages. Looking at the study overall: Capturing about one barcoded beta molecule per two T cells was achieved by template switching.

Study conclusions and caveats: Shifts in expanded clonotypes may have been confounded by donor CMV status, which was unknown.

Next came a second PCR, run for about 6 to 11 cycles, which used a sample-barcoded 5' primer along with a J-beta primer mix. Via MiXCR, TCRdb re-called the 5' RACE reads, giving one row per CDR3 protein. Seen here are about 1.4 million distinct CDR3 sequences, approximately 60% observed once, and the top ten hold 6.5% to 8.5%. CDR1 is MGHRA and CDR2 is YSYEKL in the germline V gene. This CDR3 has 15 amino acids. The V and J ends lost 0 bases and 4 bases respectively, with 12 bases between them. The sequenced sample consisted of blood. The receptor comes from a man younger than 35 in good health. The chain combines TRBV4-1 with TRBJ1-2; no reliable D call. CDR3 in DNA: TGCGCCAGCAGCCAAGATCAAGGCACGGTCTATGGCTACACCTTC. This codes for CASSQDQGTVYGYTF.